A single sample is the source of the 15 T cell receptor beta chains below, sequenced in a study of radiotherapy plus CTLA-4 blockade in lung cancer. Profiling relied on immunoSEQ multiplex PCR, and the TCRdb table lists in-frame clones only, not all of them. The sample records tens of thousands of clones, around 87% being singletons. Here the sequenced sample was peripheral blood, taken from a patient treated with radiotherapy plus ipilimumab. These receptors all stem from a human donor with non-small cell lung cancer that progressed on radiotherapy plus ipilimumab.

The genes are TRBV7-2 and TRBJ2-6; no definite D call. The CDR3 has 16 residues. Trimming took 1 base from V and 0 from J, leaving 7 bases between them. Germline V gene lookup returns CDR1 SGHTA and CDR2 FQGNSA. The CDR3 is CASSLVSSSGANVLTF. In nucleotides, the CDR3 is TGTGCCAGCAGCTTAGTCAGTTCCTCTGGGGCCAACGTCCTGACTTTC.

V gene TRBV30 combines with J gene TRBJ1-5; TRBD1 might be the D (5 bases). With 2 bases removed from V and 6 bases from J, the gap between germline ends came to 11 bases. Per the germline V gene, CDR1 is GTSNPN and CDR2 is SVGIG (reference sequence). The CDR3 is 13 amino acids. The chain's CDR3 is CAWSWEGRQPQHF. The DNA for the CDR3 is TGTGCCTGGAGTTGGGAGGGACGTCAGCCCCAGCATTTT.

The CDR3 DNA reads as TGTGCCAGCAGCCCCCCGGGACAGTCAGGCTACACCTTC. This codes for CASSPPGQSGYTF. The chain links TRBV7-2 to TRBJ1-2, with 7 bases matching TRBD1. V dropped 5 bases and J dropped 8; count of bases not matched to a gene: 8. This CDR3 is built from 13 residues. CDR1 SGHTA and CDR2 FQGNSA come from the germline V gene. Based on the CDR3 plus reference TRBV7-2 and TRBJ1-2, the full variable domain is GAGVSQSPSNKVTEKGKDVELRCDPISGHTALYWYRQSLGQGLEFLIYFQGNSAPDKSGLPSDRFSAERTGGSVSTLTIQRTQQEDSAVYLCASSPPGQSGYTFGSGTRLTVV.

This chain links TRBV28 with TRBJ2-7; no reliable D call. The V end lost 3 bases, the J end lost 0 bases, and 12 bases lay between the germline ends. This CDR3 is 15 amino acids long. The germline V gene has CDR1 MDHEN and CDR2 SYDVKM. CDR3 in amino acids: CASSLFQYGSYEQYF. As DNA, the CDR3 is TGTGCCAGCAGTTTGTTCCAGTACGGCTCCTACGAGCAGTACTTC.

The chain carries TRBV19 and TRBJ2-1; a weak D match, TRBD2 (5 bases). The germline CDR1 and CDR2 sequences are LNHDA and SQIVND (reference sequence). The CDR3 spans 12 residues. V was trimmed by 3 bases and J by 7 bases, leaving 7 bases between them. The CDR3 sequence is CASSIGVNEQFF. CDR3 bases: TGTGCCAGTAGTATCGGGGTTAATGAGCAGTTCTTC.

This chain joins TRBV5-1 and TRBJ2-7, with 9 bases that match TRBD2. The CDR3 length is 15 residues. Trimming took 4 bases from V and 7 from J; bases not matched to a gene: 12. Per germline, CDR1 SGHRS and CDR2 YFSETQ. CDR3 amino acids: CASSHETAGGQEQYF. The CDR3 coding sequence is TGCGCCAGCAGCCACGAGACGGCGGGGGGGCAGGAGCAGTACTTC.

In regard to this clone: At one of its ends the junction is not consistent with the germline gene, which may arise from a read error. The V gene is TRBV7-7, the J gene TRBJ2-2; tentative D call: TRBD2 (6 bases). The CDR3 runs to 16 residues. The germline V gene encodes CDR1 SSHAT and CDR2 FNYEAQ (reference sequence). CDR3 nucleotides: TGTGCTAGCAGCTTAGTATCCGGGAGCAACACCGGGGAGCTGTTTTTT. It encodes CASSLVSGSNTGELFF.

The gene calls are TRBV23-1 and TRBJ2-5; 7 bases fit TRBD2. TRBV23-1 is designated an ORF whose function remains uncertain. J lost 1 base, V lost 4 bases, and 9 bases had no gene match. The CDR3 totals 16 residues. This CDR3 is CASSRGLREVQETQYF. The CDR3 DNA reads as TGCGCCAGCAGTCGCGGACTTCGGGAGGTCCAAGAGACCCAGTACTTC.

CDR3 residues: CASSGGPGAYTEAFF. The CDR3 DNA sequence: TGTGCCAGCAGCGGGGGGCCGGGGGCGTACACTGAAGCTTTCTTT. The chain is built from TRBV7-2 and TRBJ1-1; tentative D call: TRBD1 (6 bases). The germline V gene has CDR1 SGHTA and CDR2 FQGNSA. Trimming removed 5 bases from V and 3 bases from J, with 16 bases in between. The length of the CDR3 is 15 residues.

The genes are TRBV14 and TRBJ1-1; D remains ambiguous. Trimming removed 0 bases from V and 11 bases from J, with 10 bases in between. The germline V gene has CDR1 SGHDN and CDR2 FVKESK. The CDR3 runs 12 residues. The CDR3 loop is CASSQDRIRAFF. The CDR3 DNA is TGTGCCAGCAGCCAAGATCGTATTAGGGCTTTCTTT.

This clone has a single count. The chain employs TRBV7-2 and TRBJ2-3; either TRBD1 or TRBD2 may supply D (5 bases each). The V and J ends lost 6 bases and 6 bases respectively, with 19 bases between them. The CDR3 has 15 amino acids. Germline V gene lookup returns CDR1 SGHTA and CDR2 FQGNSA. CDR3 in DNA: TGTGCCAGCAGTTCCGTCCCACGAGGGGCGGATACGCAGTATTTT. Translating gives CASSSVPRGADTQYF.

The genes are TRBV6-1 and TRBJ1-1; the D gene is possibly TRBD1 (5 bases). The V end was cut by 5 bases, the J end by 4 bases, with 14 bases between. This CDR3 spans 14 amino acids. In germline, CDR1 is MNHNS, CDR2 SASEGT. Here the CDR3 DNA reads TGTGCCAGCAGTCCCTTCAGGGCCAGCACTGAAGCTTTCTTT. It specifies CASSPFRASTEAFF.

The V and J genes are TRBV15 and TRBJ1-2, with D possibly being TRBD1 (6 bases). This CDR3 spans 18 amino acids. V dropped 2 bases and J dropped 7 bases, with 26 bases sitting between them. CDR1 LNHNV and CDR2 YYDKDF come from the germline V gene (reference sequence). The CDR3 spells CATSRPTGGGRTIGGYTF. The CDR3 DNA is TGTGCCACCAGCAGACCGACAGGCGGAGGGCGTACTATTGGTGGCTACACCTTC.

The chain recombines TRBV30 with TRBJ1-5, with unresolved D. From germline, CDR1 is GTSNPN and CDR2 SVGIG (reference sequence). CDR3 length: 16 residues. V lost 4 bases and J 0 bases, leaving 16 bases between the germline ends. This chain's CDR3 is CAWTGRGSYSNQPQHF. CDR3 DNA: TGTGCCTGGACCGGACGGGGATCCTATAGCAATCAGCCCCAGCATTTT.

This clone was counted once. V is TRBV13 and J is TRBJ2-2, with 7 bases that match TRBD2. V shed 5 bases, J shed 4 bases, and the junction held 4 bases outside the gene matches. CDR1 is PRHDT and CDR2 is FYEKMQ in the germline V gene (reference sequence). The CDR3 contains 14 residues. The CDR3 DNA reads as TGTGCCAGCAGCCCGCGGGGGAGCACCGGGGAGCTGTTTTTT. It encodes CASSPRGSTGELFF.